This record concerns one T cell receptor (beta chain) sequence. This specimen belongs to a study of blood T cell repertoires in COVID-19. TCRdb's copy holds only in-frame clones and misses some; the assay was immunoSEQ multiplex PCR. The profile covers about 300,000 clones, with around 89% appearing a single time and about 6% taken by the ten largest. What was sequenced was peripheral blood. This TCR came from a woman between 45 and 65 years old with COVID-19, enrolled during active disease.

The CDR3: CATSAGAYEQYF. DNA of the CDR3: TGTGCCACCAGCGCGGGGGCCTACGAGCAGTACTTC. The chain has TRBV15 and TRBJ2-7; the match to TRBD2 covers 7 bases. J was trimmed by 2 bases and V by 5 bases; bases with no gene match: 0. Germline loops: CDR1 LNHNV, CDR2 YYDKDF (reference sequence). The CDR3 covers 12 residues.